This record concerns one T cell receptor beta chain sequence. Its cognate antigen is unknown. The source of the sample is a study of Tregs in tolerant kidney transplant recipients. CDR1 SGHDN and CDR2 FVKESK come from the germline V gene. The CDR3 runs 15 residues. V dropped 2 bases and J dropped 6; count of bases not matched to a gene: 3. Some clones are missing from TCRdb's copy, which holds only in-frame ones; the method was immunoSEQ multiplex PCR. The top ten hold more than 0.5% of the sample, which has 120,000 or so clones, roughly 93% seen once. CD4+CD25+CD127- Tregs, CD4+CD25- non-Tregs, CD4 and CD8 cells were sorted. Study results and caveats: Biological reproducibility was not directly addressed, but technical replication error appeared minimal. Expanding Tregs on activated donor B cells appeared to best identify donor-specific TCRbeta clones. The small number of patients limits these findings pending further validation.

The TCR was taken from a human donor in good health. V is TRBV14 and J is TRBJ2-1; 11 bases are a match to TRBD2. Sequencing used CD4+ T cells from blood. CDR3 DNA: TGTGCCAGCAGCCAACAACTAGCGGGAGTCAATGAGCAGTTCTTC. It is translated as CASSQQLAGVNEQFF.